This T cell receptor beta chain was obtained from a study of blood T cell repertoires in COVID-19. Study-wide context: Acute-phase and convalescent COVID-19 samples originated in the United States, Italy and Spain. From T cells, B-cell-depleted T cells, or PBMCs came the material, which was cDNA or gDNA.

Under the authors' procedure: Amplifying reference gene primers gave estimates of nucleated cell counts. Sequencing used immunoSEQ multiplex PCR; TCRdb keeps in-frame clones, though not all of them. From that table come the V and J calls and clone size; the DNA was used to work out D and trimming. Of about 94,000 clones listed, roughly 80% are singletons. Specimen: peripheral blood. The TCR was taken from a man between 60 and 75 years old with acute or convalescent COVID-19.

This CDR3 is CASSHGQGLGNTIYF. Written as DNA, the CDR3 is TGTGCCAGCAGCCATGGACAGGGATTGGGAAACACCATATATTTT. This sequence joins TRBV7-7 and TRBJ1-3, with 8 bases aligning to TRBD1. V lost 5 bases to trimming and J lost 4 bases; unmatched junction nucleotides: 7. The CDR3 totals 15 residues. The germline gives CDR1 SSHAT, CDR2 FNYEAQ (reference sequence).